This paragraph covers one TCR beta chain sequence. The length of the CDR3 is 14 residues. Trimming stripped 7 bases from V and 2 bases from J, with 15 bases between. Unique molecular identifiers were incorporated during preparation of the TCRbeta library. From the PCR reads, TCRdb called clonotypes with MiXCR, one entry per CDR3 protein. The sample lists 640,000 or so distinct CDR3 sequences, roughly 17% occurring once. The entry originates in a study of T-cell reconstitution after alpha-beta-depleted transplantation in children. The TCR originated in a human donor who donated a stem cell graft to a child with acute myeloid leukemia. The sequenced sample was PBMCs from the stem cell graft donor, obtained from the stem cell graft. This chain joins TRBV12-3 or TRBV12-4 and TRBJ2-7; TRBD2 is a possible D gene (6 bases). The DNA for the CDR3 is TGTGCCAGCACCTTGGGACTTCCAACCTACGAGCAGTACTTC. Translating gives CASTLGLPTYEQYF.